This T cell receptor (beta chain) was identified in a study of T-cell reconstitution after alpha-beta-depleted transplantation in children. This clonotype has a count of ten or more. What it recognizes is unknown. One end of the junction does not line up with germline, which may come from a read error. General study findings and limits: T-cell counts and diversity were attributed mostly to newly produced T cells one year after transplant.

The library targeted TCRbeta and was prepared with unique molecular identifiers. Using its own MiXCR run on the PCR reads, TCRdb lists one record per CDR3 protein. The data show almost 500,000 distinct CDR3 sequences, approximately 10% seen once. The CDR3 is made up of 15 amino acids. The V gene's germline CDR1 is SSHAT and CDR2 FNYEAQ (reference sequence). The sequences come from PBMCs, collected before TCRalphabeta/CD19-depleted stem cell transplant. This receptor was taken from a child aged 2 to 10 with inherited bone marrow failure, due to receive a stem cell transplant. The rearrangement links TRBV7-7 to TRBJ2-3; 12 bases are shared with TRBD2. The CDR3 loop reads CASSASSGRADTQYF. The CDR3, as DNA: TGTGCTAGCAGCGCCTCTAGCGGGAGGGCCGATACGCAGTATTTT.